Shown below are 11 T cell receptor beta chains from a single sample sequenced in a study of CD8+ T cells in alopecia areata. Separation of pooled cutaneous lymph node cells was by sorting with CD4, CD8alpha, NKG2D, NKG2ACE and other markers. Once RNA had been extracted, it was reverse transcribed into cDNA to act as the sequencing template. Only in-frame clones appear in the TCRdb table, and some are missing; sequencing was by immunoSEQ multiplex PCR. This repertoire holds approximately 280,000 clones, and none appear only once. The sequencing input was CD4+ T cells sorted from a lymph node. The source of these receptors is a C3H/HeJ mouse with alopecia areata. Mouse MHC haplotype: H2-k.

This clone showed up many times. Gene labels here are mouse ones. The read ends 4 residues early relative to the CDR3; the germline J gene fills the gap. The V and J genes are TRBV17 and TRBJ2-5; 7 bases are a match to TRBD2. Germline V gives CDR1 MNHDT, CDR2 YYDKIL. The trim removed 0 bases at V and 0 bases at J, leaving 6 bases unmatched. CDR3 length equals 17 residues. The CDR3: CASSRDLTGVNQDTQYF. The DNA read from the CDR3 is TGTGCTAGCAGTAGAGATCTCACTGGGGTTAACCAAGAC.

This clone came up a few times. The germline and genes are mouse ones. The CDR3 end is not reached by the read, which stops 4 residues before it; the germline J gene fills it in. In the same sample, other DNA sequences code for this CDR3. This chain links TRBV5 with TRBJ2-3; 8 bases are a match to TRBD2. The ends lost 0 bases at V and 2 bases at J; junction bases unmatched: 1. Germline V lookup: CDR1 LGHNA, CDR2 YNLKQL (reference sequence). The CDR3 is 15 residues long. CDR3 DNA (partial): TGTGCCAGCAGCCAAGATGGGGGGGATGCAGAA. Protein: CASSQDGGDAE. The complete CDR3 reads CASSQDGGDAETLYF.

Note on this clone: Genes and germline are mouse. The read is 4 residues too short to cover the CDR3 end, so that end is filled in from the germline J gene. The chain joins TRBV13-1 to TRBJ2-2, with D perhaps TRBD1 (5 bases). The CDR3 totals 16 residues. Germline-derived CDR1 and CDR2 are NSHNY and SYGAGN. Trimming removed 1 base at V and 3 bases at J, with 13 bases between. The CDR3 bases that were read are TGTGCCAGCAGTGATCTTGGCAGGGAGGACACCGGG. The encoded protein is CASSDLGREDTG. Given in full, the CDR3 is CASSDLGREDTGQLYF.

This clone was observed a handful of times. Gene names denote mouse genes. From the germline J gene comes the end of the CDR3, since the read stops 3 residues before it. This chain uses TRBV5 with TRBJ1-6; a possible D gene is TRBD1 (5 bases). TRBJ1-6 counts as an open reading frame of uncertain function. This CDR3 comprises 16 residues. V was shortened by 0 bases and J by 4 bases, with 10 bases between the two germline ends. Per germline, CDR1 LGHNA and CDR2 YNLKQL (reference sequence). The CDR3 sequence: CASSQDRAGYNSPLYF. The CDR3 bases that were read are TGTGCCAGCAGCCAAGATAGAGCAGGGTATAATTCGCCC.

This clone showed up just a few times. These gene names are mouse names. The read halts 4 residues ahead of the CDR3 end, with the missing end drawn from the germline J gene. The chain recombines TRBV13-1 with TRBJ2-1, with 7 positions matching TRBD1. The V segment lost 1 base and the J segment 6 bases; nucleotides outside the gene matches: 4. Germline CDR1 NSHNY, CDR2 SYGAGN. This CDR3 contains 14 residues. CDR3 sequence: CASSDQGEGAEQFF. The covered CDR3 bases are TGTGCCAGCAGTGATCAGGGGGAGGGTGCT.

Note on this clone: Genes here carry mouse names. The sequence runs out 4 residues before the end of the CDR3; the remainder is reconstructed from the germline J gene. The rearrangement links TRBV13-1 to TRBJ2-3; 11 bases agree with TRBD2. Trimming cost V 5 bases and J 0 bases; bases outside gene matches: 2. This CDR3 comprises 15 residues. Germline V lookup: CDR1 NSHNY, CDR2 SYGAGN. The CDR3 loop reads CASRGLGESAETLYF. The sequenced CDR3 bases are TGTGCCAGCAGGGGACTGGGGGAAAGTGCAGAA.

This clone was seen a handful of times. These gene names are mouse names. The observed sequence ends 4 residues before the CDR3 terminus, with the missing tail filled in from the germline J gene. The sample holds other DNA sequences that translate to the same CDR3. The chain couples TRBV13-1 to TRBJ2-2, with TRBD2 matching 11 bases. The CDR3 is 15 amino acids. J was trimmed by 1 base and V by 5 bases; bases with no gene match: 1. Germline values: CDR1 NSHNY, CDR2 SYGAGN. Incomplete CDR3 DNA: TGTGCCAGCAGGGGGACTGGGGGAAACACCGGG. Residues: CASRGTGGNTG. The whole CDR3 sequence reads CASRGTGGNTGQLYF.

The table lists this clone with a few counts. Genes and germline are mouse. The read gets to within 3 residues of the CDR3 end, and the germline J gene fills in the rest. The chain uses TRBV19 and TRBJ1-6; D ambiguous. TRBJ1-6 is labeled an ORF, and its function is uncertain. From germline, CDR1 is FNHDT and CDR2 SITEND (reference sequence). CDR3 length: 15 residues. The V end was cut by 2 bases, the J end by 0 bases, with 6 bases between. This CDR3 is CASSITSSYNSPLYF. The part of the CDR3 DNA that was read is TGTGCCAGCAGTATCACATCTTCCTATAATTCGCCC.

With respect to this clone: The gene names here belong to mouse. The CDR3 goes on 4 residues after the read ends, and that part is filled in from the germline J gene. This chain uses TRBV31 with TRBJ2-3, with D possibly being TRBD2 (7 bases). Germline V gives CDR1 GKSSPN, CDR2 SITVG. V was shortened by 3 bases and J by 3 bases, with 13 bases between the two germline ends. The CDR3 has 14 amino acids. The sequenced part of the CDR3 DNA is TGTGCCTGGAGGAGAGGGGGGGAGGCAGAA. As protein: CAWRRGGEAE. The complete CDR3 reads CAWRRGGEAETLYF.

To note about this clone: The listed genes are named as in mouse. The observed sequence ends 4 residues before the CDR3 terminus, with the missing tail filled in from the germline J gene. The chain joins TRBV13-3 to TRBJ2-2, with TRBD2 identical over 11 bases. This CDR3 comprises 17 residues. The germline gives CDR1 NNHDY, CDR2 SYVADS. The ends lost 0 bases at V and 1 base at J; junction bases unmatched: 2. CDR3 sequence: CASSDGDWGRNTGQLYF. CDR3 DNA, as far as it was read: TGTGCCAGCAGTGATGGGGACTGGGGGAGAAACACCGGG.

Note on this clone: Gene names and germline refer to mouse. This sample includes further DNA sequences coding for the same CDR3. The CDR3 spells CASSQTGGNTGQLYF. The sequenced part of the CDR3 DNA is TGTGCCAGCAGCCAAACTGGGGGCAACACCGGG. V and J are TRBV5 and TRBJ2-2; 8 bases agree with TRBD2. The sequenced fragment ends 4 residues before the CDR3 boundary, so the rest is inferred from the germline J gene. The CDR3 sequence is 15 residues long. V gave up 2 bases and J gave up 2 bases; unmatched junction bases: 1. CDR1 is LGHNA and CDR2 is YNLKQL in the germline V gene (reference sequence).